The rows below give T cell receptor beta chains drawn from one sample of a study of T cell responses to AZD1222 COVID-19 vaccine. TCRdb's table, derived via immunoSEQ multiplex PCR, lists solely in-frame clones and lacks some. The table lists over 120,000 clones, just under 95% of them singletons, with over 1.5% in the top ten. The material was peripheral blood, obtained on day 0 of AZD1222 vaccination. The source is an adult in good health. Both conserved end residues are part of each CDR3. The order of the fields is J gene, clone size, D gene, V gene, CDR3 DNA, CDR3 protein. D genes are given only for firm matches. Size is omitted from some rows. Given values are once, few, many or a class for expanded clones.

j_gene: TRBJ1-5; abundance: NA; d_gene: TRBD1; v_gene: TRBV6-5; CDR3nt: TGTGCCAGCAAAGGGGGCGGGAATCAGCCCCAGCATTTT; CDR3aa: CASKGGGNQPQHF
j_gene: TRBJ2-1; abundance: NA; d_gene: NA; v_gene: TRBV18; CDR3nt: TGTGCCAGCTCACCGGGGCGCTTTGAGCAGTTCTTC; CDR3aa: CASSPGRFEQFF
j_gene: TRBJ2-1; abundance: NA; d_gene: TRBD2; v_gene: TRBV5-1; CDR3nt: TGCGCCAGCAGCTTGGAACTAGCGGGAGGGGGATCAGGTGAGCAGTTCTTC; CDR3aa: CASSLELAGGGSGEQFF
j_gene: TRBJ1-2; abundance: NA; d_gene: NA; v_gene: TRBV12-3/TRBV12-4; CDR3nt: TGTGCCAGCAGCTCTTCCAACTATGGCTACACCTTC; CDR3aa: CASSSSNYGYTF
j_gene: TRBJ2-5; abundance: NA; d_gene: TRBD2; v_gene: TRBV4-2; CDR3nt: TGTGCCAGCAGCCAATCTAGCGGCGGGAGGTTTCGTATGGAGACCCAGTACTTC; CDR3aa: CASSQSSGGRFRMETQYF
j_gene: TRBJ1-5; abundance: NA; d_gene: NA; v_gene: TRBV30; CDR3nt: TGTGCCTGGAACACCTACAATCAGCCCCAGCATTTT; CDR3aa: CAWNTYNQPQHF
j_gene: TRBJ2-7; abundance: NA; d_gene: TRBD2; v_gene: TRBV3-1/TRBV3-2; CDR3nt: TGTGCCAGCAGCCAAGATCGTGGGGGACTAGGGGCTAGGGACGAGCAGTACTTC; CDR3aa: CASSQDRGGLGARDEQYF
j_gene: TRBJ2-1; abundance: NA; d_gene: NA; v_gene: TRBV7-3; CDR3nt: TGTGCCAGCAGCTTTGGCCTAGGCGAAGGATATGAGCAGTTCTTC; CDR3aa: CASSFGLGEGYEQFF
j_gene: TRBJ2-5; abundance: NA; d_gene: TRBD2; v_gene: TRBV3-1/TRBV3-2; CDR3nt: TGTGCCAGCAGCCAAACAAGGACTAGCGGGAGGGGAGAGACCCAGTACTTC; CDR3aa: CASSQTRTSGRGETQYF
j_gene: TRBJ1-5; abundance: NA; d_gene: NA; v_gene: TRBV7-9; CDR3nt: TGTGCCAGCAGCCTCCCTAAGAGGAAAAGAAACCCCCGGAGGGAAGCCCAGCATTTT; CDR3aa: CASSLPKRKRNPRREAQHF
j_gene: TRBJ2-5; abundance: NA; d_gene: NA; v_gene: TRBV5-6; CDR3nt: TGTGCCAGCAGCTCCACCCCGGGGGGCAGCCGGACCCAGTACTTC; CDR3aa: CASSSTPGGSRTQYF
j_gene: TRBJ1-1; abundance: NA; d_gene: TRBD1; v_gene: TRBV27; CDR3nt: TGTGCCAGCAGTCCACGGCACAGGGGGTCTGAAGCTTTCTTT; CDR3aa: CASSPRHRGSEAFF
j_gene: TRBJ2-1; abundance: NA; d_gene: TRBD2; v_gene: TRBV6-1; CDR3nt: TGTGCCAGCAGTGAAAAGCGGGAGGGCCTACAACGGTTCTTC; CDR3aa: CASSEKREGLQRFF
j_gene: TRBJ2-2; abundance: NA; d_gene: TRBD1; v_gene: TRBV7-6; CDR3nt: TGTGCCAGCAGCGCCTGGGACAGGGGAACCGGGGAGCTGTTTTTT; CDR3aa: CASSAWDRGTGELFF
j_gene: TRBJ1-4; abundance: NA; d_gene: NA; v_gene: TRBV19; CDR3nt: TGTGCCAGTAGTATCGAGTCGGTAGAAGCTTTTCAACAAGAAAAACTGTTTTTT; CDR3aa: CASSIESVEAFQQEKLFF
j_gene: TRBJ1-3; abundance: NA; d_gene: TRBD1; v_gene: TRBV5-1; CDR3nt: TGCGCCAGCAGCGCCCCGGACAGGGGAAACACCATATATTTT; CDR3aa: CASSAPDRGNTIYF
j_gene: TRBJ2-1; abundance: NA; d_gene: TRBD2; v_gene: TRBV27; CDR3nt: TGTGCCAGCAGTGTGATATGGACTAGCGGGAGTAGTGAGCAGTTCTTC; CDR3aa: CASSVIWTSGSSEQFF
j_gene: TRBJ1-2; abundance: NA; d_gene: NA; v_gene: TRBV5-6; CDR3nt: TGTGCCAGCAGAGCCTTAACCCCCGACAGAGCTAACTATGGCTACACCTTC; CDR3aa: CASRALTPDRANYGYTF
j_gene: TRBJ1-2; abundance: NA; d_gene: TRBD1; v_gene: TRBV4-1; CDR3nt: TGCGCCAGCAGCGGCCGGGACAGGGGGCTAGAAGGCTACACCTTC; CDR3aa: CASSGRDRGLEGYTF
j_gene: TRBJ2-1; abundance: NA; d_gene: TRBD2; v_gene: TRBV18; CDR3nt: TGTGCCAGCTCACCTTTAGCGGGAGTCAACAATGAGCAGTTCTTC; CDR3aa: CASSPLAGVNNEQFF
j_gene: TRBJ2-1; abundance: NA; d_gene: NA; v_gene: TRBV5-4; CDR3nt: TGTGCCAGCAGCTTATCCCCACTAGAGCAGTTCTTC; CDR3aa: CASSLSPLEQFF
j_gene: TRBJ2-1; abundance: NA; d_gene: NA; v_gene: TRBV28; CDR3nt: TGTGCCAGCACCTTAGGGGGGGCCCCACCTTACAATGAGCAGTTCTTC; CDR3aa: CASTLGGAPPYNEQFF
j_gene: TRBJ2-1; abundance: NA; d_gene: TRBD2; v_gene: TRBV19; CDR3nt: TGTGCCAGTAGTAACAGCGGGAGCCCTTACAATGAGCAGTTCTTC; CDR3aa: CASSNSGSPYNEQFF
j_gene: TRBJ1-1; abundance: NA; d_gene: NA; v_gene: TRBV7-2; CDR3nt: TGTGCCAGCAGCTTAGCGGCTTACAGACCGAACACTGAAGCTTTCTTT; CDR3aa: CASSLAAYRPNTEAFF
j_gene: TRBJ1-5; abundance: NA; d_gene: NA; v_gene: TRBV28; CDR3nt: TGTGCCAGCAGCGGTGACATCAGCAATCAGCCCCAGCATTTT; CDR3aa: CASSGDISNQPQHF
j_gene: TRBJ1-5; abundance: once; d_gene: NA; v_gene: TRBV28; CDR3nt: TGTGCCAGCAGTGGGACAAGCAATCAGCCCCAGCATTTT; CDR3aa: CASSGTSNQPQHF